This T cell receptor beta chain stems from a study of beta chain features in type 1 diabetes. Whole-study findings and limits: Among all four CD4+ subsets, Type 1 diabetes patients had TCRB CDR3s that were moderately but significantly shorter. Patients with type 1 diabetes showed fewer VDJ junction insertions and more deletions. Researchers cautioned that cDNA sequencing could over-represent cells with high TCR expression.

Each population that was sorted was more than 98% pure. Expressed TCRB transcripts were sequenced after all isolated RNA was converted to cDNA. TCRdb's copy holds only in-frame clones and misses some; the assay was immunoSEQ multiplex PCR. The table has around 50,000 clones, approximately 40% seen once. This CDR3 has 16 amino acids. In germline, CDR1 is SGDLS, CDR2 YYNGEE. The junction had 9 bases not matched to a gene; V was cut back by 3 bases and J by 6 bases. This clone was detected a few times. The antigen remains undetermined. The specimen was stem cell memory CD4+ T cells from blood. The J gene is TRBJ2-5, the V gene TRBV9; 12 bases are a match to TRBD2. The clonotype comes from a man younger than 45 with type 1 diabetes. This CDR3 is CASSAGMTSGRKTQYF. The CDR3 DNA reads TGTGCCAGCAGCGCGGGTATGACTAGCGGGAGAAAGACCCAGTACTTC.